This T cell receptor (beta chain) was sequenced for a study of T-cell reconstitution after alpha-beta-depleted transplantation in children. This clonotype was detected ten times or more. Trimming stripped 0 bases from V and 3 bases from J, with 4 bases between. Germline V lookup: CDR1 LGHDT, CDR2 YNNKEL (reference sequence). The CDR3 has 13 residues. Researchers prepared the TCRbeta library using unique molecular identifiers, the study reports. From the PCR reads, TCRdb called clonotypes with MiXCR, one entry per CDR3 protein. The sample contains about 300,000 distinct CDR3 sequences, about 9.5% of which appear only once.

The sequences come from PBMCs, collected before TCRalphabeta/CD19-depleted stem cell transplant. J is TRBJ2-3 and V is TRBV3-1; no reliable D call. The clonotype was recovered from a boy less than two years old with acute myeloid leukemia, due to receive a stem cell transplant. CDR3 sequence reads: CASSQDGTDTQYF. CDR3 DNA: TGTGCCAGCAGCCAAGATGGGACAGATACGCAGTATTTT.